The next 16 T cell receptor beta chains were all read from a single sample in a study of cytomegalovirus exposure and HLA in healthy donors. PCR amplification relied on 60 Vbeta primers (plus 13 Jbeta primers). Measured with immunoSEQ multiplex PCR; TCRdb has only the in-frame clones, and not every one. The repertoire has 150,000 to 200,000 clones, roughly 74% of them found once; the top ten carry less than 5%. Sequenced input: PBMCs. The source of these receptors is a male donor in good health and CMV-seronegative.

This clone showed up just a few times. The chain employs TRBV7-8 and TRBJ2-1; 8 bases line up with TRBD1. The CDR3 length is 13 residues. Germline trimming cut 5 bases from V and 14 bases from J; bases unmatched to any gene: 11. Germline V gene data show CDR1 as SGHVS and CDR2 as FQNEAQ. CDR3 loop: CASSESDRGSKFF. The CDR3 region has the DNA TGTGCCAGCAGCGAAAGTGACAGGGGAAGCAAGTTCTTC.

There are a few counts of this clone. This rearrangement joins TRBV27 to TRBJ1-1; D remains ambiguous. V lost 4 bases to trimming and J lost 5 bases, with 17 bases between them. CDR1 is MNHEY and CDR2 is SMNVEV in the germline V gene (reference sequence). The CDR3 has 15 residues. The CDR3 here is CASSSLGGLRTEAFF. The DNA for the CDR3 is TGTGCCAGCAGTTCCCTGGGAGGGTTGAGGACTGAAGCTTTCTTT.

The chain uses TRBV7-3 and TRBJ2-1; 9 bases agree with TRBD2. Germline loops: CDR1 SGHTA, CDR2 FQGTGA. CDR3 length: 17 amino acids. The ends lost 1 base at V and 6 bases at J; junction bases unmatched: 10. The CDR3 region has the DNA TGTGCCAGCAGCTTAATAGCGGGAGCCGGGGGATCCAATGAGCAGTTCTTC. Translated, it gives CASSLIAGAGGSNEQFF.

This clone was seen a few times. The V and J genes are TRBV28 and TRBJ2-3, with TRBD1 matching over 9 bases. Germline V gene data show CDR1 as MDHEN and CDR2 as SYDVKM. This CDR3 contains 16 residues. V trimming: 6 bases; J trimming: 4 bases; junction bases outside the gene matches: 11. Here the CDR3 DNA reads TGTGCCAGCAGCCAACGACAGGGGGAAAGGGCAGATACGCAGTATTTT. It translates to CASSQRQGERADTQYF.

This clone appeared a single time. The chain recombines TRBV7-2 with TRBJ2-7; a weak D match, TRBD1 (6 bases). Germline loops: CDR1 SGHTA, CDR2 FQGNSA. The length of the CDR3 is 15 residues. Trimming left V 5 bases short and J 4 bases short, with 18 bases between. Written as DNA, the CDR3 is TGTGCCAGCAGCGCACGGGACAAGTCTTCTTACGAGCAGTACTTC. Translated: CASSARDKSSYEQYF.

This chain joins TRBV6-5 and TRBJ1-2, with 7 bases fitting TRBD1. The CDR3 spans 12 residues. The V gene end was trimmed by 5 bases and the J gene end by 8 bases; junction bases not matched to a gene: 5. In germline, CDR1 is MNHEY, CDR2 SVGAGI. The CDR3 DNA is TGTGCCAGCAGTACGAGACAGGGAGGCTACACCTTC. Translating gives CASSTRQGGYTF.

A remark on this clone: This specimen includes other DNA sequences encoding the same CDR3. The chain is built from TRBV5-1 and TRBJ2-5; no reliable D call. The CDR3 covers 11 residues. CDR1 and CDR2 (germline): SGHRS, YFSETQ. V lost 4 bases and J 2 bases, leaving 3 bases between the germline ends. This chain's CDR3 is CASSLQETQYF. The DNA for the CDR3 is TGCGCCAGCAGCCTACAAGAGACCCAGTACTTC.

This clone was found a few times. The chain uses TRBV19 and TRBJ2-7; a possible D gene is TRBD1 (6 bases). Germline CDR1 is LNHDA and CDR2 is SQIVND (reference sequence). The V end was cut by 3 bases, the J end by 4 bases, with 19 bases between. This CDR3 contains 16 residues. The CDR3 DNA sequence: TGTGCCAGTAGTATGGGGGCCGGCATTACCCGTTACGAGCAGTACTTC. Translation: CASSMGAGITRYEQYF. Full variable domain (remainder filled in from reference TRBV19 and TRBJ2-7): DGGITQSPKYLFRKEGQNVTLSCEQNLNHDAMYWYRQDPGQGLRLIYYSQIVNDFQKGDIAEGYSVSREKKESFPLTVTSAQKNPTAFYLCASSMGAGITRYEQYFGPGTRLTVT.

The CDR3 DNA reads as TGTGCCAGCAGCTTAGTAGATCCGACGCAGTATTTT. Amino acids: CASSLVDPTQYF. The gene calls are TRBV7-2 and TRBJ2-3; D remains unclear. Trimming shortened V by 1 base and J by 9 bases, and 8 bases separated the two germline ends. CDR3 length: 12 amino acids. The V gene's germline CDR1 is SGHTA and CDR2 FQGNSA.

The chain joins TRBV27 to TRBJ2-7, with 7 bases matching TRBD2. The length of the CDR3 is 13 residues. Losses at the gene ends were 5 bases for V and 6 bases for J; bases not matched to a gene: 7. CDR1 and CDR2 from the germline V gene are MNHEY and SMNVEV (reference sequence). Here the CDR3 DNA reads TGTGCCAGCAGTCAACTAGCGTCTGGCGAGCAGTACTTC. This gives the protein CASSQLASGEQYF.

This clone was seen once. The rearrangement uses TRBV10-1 and TRBJ2-2; D gene unclear. Trimming removed 5 bases from V and 2 bases from J, with 3 bases in between. Germline lookup yields CDR1 WNHNN and CDR2 SYGVQD (reference sequence). The CDR3 consists of 12 residues. CDR3 protein: CASSINTGELFF. The CDR3 region has the DNA TGCGCCAGCAGTATAAACACCGGGGAGCTGTTTTTT.

The chain recombines TRBV13 with TRBJ1-4, with 7 bases aligning to TRBD1. Trimming took 4 bases from V and 4 from J; bases not matched to a gene: 12. Germline assignment: CDR1 PRHDT and CDR2 FYEKMQ (reference sequence). The CDR3 extends over 17 amino acids. CDR3 DNA: TGTGCCAGCAGCTACTACCGAGGGACAGCGTATAATGAAAAACTGTTTTTT. Translation: CASSYYRGTAYNEKLFF. Complete variable domain (other parts from reference TRBV13 and TRBJ1-4): AAGVIQSPRHLIKEKRETATLKCYPIPRHDTVYWYQQGPGQDPQFLISFYEKMQSDKGSIPDRFSAQQFSDYHSELNMSSLELGDSALYFCASSYYRGTAYNEKLFFGSGTQLSVL.

The chain employs TRBV6-5 and TRBJ1-6, with D unresolved. With 0 bases removed from V and 10 bases from J, the gap between germline ends came to 13 bases. This CDR3 spans 15 amino acids. CDR1 is MNHEY and CDR2 is SVGAGI in the germline V gene. As DNA, the CDR3 is TGTGCCAGCAGTTACTCGAATACGGGTGGATCACCCCTCCACTTT. This gives the protein CASSYSNTGGSPLHF.

The chain uses TRBV7-2 and TRBJ1-5; 9 bases agree with TRBD1. V shed 5 bases and J 5 bases; nucleotides not matched to a gene: 1. The CDR3 is 13 residues long. CDR1 and CDR2 from the germline V gene are SGHTA and FQGNSA. Here the CDR3 reads CASSGDRDQPQHF. The CDR3 DNA follows: TGTGCCAGCAGCGGGGACAGGGATCAGCCCCAGCATTTT. The whole variable domain, filled in from reference TRBV7-2 and TRBJ1-5, reads GAGVSQSPSNKVTEKGKDVELRCDPISGHTALYWYRQSLGQGLEFLIYFQGNSAPDKSGLPSDRFSAERTGGSVSTLTIQRTQQEDSAVYLCASSGDRDQPQHFGDGTRLSIL.

The chain carries TRBV2 and TRBJ1-1; a possible D gene is TRBD1 (6 bases). Germline loops: CDR1 SNHLY, CDR2 FYNNEI. The CDR3 is 14 amino acids. V lost 7 bases and J lost 1, with 13 bases in between. CDR3 coding DNA: TGTGCCAGCATGTGGGCCAGGGGGAACACTGAAGCTTTCTTT. Translating gives CASMWARGNTEAFF.

The rearrangement links TRBV6-1 to TRBJ2-3, with 11 bases lining up with TRBD1. Germline trimming cut 1 base from V and 4 bases from J; bases unmatched to any gene: 1. The germline CDR1 and CDR2 sequences are MNHNS and SASEGT. CDR3 length: 15 amino acids. The CDR3: CASSEGTGGADTQYF. CDR3 DNA sequence: TGTGCCAGCAGTGAAGGGACAGGGGGCGCAGATACGCAGTATTTT.